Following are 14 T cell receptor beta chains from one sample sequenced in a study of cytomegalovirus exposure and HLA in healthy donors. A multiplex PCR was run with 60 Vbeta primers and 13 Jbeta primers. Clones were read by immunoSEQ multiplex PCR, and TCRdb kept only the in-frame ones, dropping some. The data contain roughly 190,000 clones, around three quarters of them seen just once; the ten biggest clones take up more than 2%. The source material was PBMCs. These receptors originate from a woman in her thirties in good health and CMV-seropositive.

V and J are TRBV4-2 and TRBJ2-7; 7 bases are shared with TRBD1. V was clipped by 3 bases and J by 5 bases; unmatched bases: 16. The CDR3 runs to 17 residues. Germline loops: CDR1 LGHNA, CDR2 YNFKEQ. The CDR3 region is CASSHPPANRGFHEQYF. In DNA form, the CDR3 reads TGTGCCAGCAGCCACCCCCCCGCGAACAGGGGATTCCACGAGCAGTACTTC.

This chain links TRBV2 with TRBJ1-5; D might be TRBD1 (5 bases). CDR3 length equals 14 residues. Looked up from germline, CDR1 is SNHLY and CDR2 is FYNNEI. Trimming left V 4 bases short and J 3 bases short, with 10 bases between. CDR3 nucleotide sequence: TGTGCCAGCAGTGGACAGACTGACAATCAGCCCCAGCATTTT. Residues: CASSGQTDNQPQHF.

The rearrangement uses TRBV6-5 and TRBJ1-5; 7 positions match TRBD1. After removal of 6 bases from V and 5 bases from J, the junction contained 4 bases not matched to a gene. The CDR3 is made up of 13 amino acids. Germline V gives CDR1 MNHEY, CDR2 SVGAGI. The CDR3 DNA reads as TGTGCCAGCAGGGCAGGGGGACATCAGCCCCAGCATTTT. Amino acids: CASRAGGHQPQHF.

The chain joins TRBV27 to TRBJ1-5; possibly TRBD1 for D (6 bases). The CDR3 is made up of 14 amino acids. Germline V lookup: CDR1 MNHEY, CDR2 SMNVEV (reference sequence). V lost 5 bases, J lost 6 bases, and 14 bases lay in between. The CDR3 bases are TGTGCCAGCAGTCCGCCAGGGGCGGCTCAGCCCCAGCATTTT. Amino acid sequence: CASSPPGAAQPQHF.

Written as DNA, the CDR3 is TGTGCCAGTAGTATAGGGTTCAGTGGCGGAGGGCCCACCGGGGAGCTGTTTTTT. It specifies CASSIGFSGGGPTGELFF. The rearrangement links TRBV19 to TRBJ2-2, with a possible D match to TRBD2 (6 bases). The V gene's germline CDR1 is LNHDA and CDR2 SQIVND (reference sequence). The CDR3 is 18 residues long. The V and J ends lost 1 base and 4 bases respectively, with 19 bases between them. The variable domain in full, completed from reference TRBV19 and TRBJ2-2, reads DGGITQSPKYLFRKEGQNVTLSCEQNLNHDAMYWYRQDPGQGLRLIYYSQIVNDFQKGDIAEGYSVSREKKESFPLTVTSAQKNPTAFYLCASSIGFSGGGPTGELFFGEGSRLTVL.

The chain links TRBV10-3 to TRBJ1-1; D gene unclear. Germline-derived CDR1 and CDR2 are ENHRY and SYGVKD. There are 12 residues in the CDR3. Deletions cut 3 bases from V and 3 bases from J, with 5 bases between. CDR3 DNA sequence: TGTGCCATCAGTGATAGTTACACTGAAGCTTTCTTT. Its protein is CAISDSYTEAFF.

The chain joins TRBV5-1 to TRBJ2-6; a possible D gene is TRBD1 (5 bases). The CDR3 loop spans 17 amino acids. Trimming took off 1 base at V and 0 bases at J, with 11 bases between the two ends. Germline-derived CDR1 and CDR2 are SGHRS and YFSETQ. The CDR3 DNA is TGCGCCAGCAGCTTGCGTGCCCAGGGCTCTGGGGCCAACGTCCTGACTTTC. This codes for CASSLRAQGSGANVLTF. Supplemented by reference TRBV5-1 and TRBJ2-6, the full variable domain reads KAGVTQTPRYLIKTRGQQVTLSCSPISGHRSVSWYQQTPGQGLQFLFEYFSETQRNKGNFPGRFSGRQFSNSRSEMNVSTLELGDSALYLCASSLRAQGSGANVLTFGAGSRLTVL.

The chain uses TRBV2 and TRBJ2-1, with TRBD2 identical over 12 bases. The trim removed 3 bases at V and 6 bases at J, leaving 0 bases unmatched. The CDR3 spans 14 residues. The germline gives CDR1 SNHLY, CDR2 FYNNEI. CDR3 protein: CASSETSGSNEQFF. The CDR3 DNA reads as TGTGCCAGCAGTGAGACTAGCGGGAGCAATGAGCAGTTCTTC. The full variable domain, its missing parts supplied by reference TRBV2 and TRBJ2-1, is EPEVTQTPSHQVTQMGQEVILRCVPISNHLYFYWYRQILGQKVEFLVSFYNNEISEKSEIFDDQFSVERPDGSNFTLKIRSTKLEDSAMYFCASSETSGSNEQFFGPGTRLTVL.

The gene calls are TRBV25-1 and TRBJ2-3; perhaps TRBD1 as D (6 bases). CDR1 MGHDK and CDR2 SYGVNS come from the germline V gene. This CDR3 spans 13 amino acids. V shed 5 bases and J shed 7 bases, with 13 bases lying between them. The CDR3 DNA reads TGTGCCAGCAGTTCGAACAGGGTCCATACGCAGTATTTT. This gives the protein CASSSNRVHTQYF.

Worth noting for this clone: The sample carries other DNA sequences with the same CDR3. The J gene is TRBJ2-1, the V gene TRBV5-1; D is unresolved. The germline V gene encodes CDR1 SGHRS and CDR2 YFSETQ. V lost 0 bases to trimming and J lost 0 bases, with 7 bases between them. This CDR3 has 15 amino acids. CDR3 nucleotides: TGCGCCAGCAGCTTGGCGGGTAGCTCCTACAATGAGCAGTTCTTC. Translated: CASSLAGSSYNEQFF. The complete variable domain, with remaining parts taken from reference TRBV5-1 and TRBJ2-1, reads KAGVTQTPRYLIKTRGQQVTLSCSPISGHRSVSWYQQTPGQGLQFLFEYFSETQRNKGNFPGRFSGRQFSNSRSEMNVSTLELGDSALYLCASSLAGSSYNEQFFGPGTRLTVL.

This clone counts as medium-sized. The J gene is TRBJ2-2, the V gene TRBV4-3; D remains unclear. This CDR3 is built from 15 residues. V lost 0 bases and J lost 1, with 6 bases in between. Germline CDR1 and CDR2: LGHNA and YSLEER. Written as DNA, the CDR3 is TGCGCCAGCAGCCAAGAGGTCAGGAACACCGGGGAGCTGTTTTTT. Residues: CASSQEVRNTGELFF.

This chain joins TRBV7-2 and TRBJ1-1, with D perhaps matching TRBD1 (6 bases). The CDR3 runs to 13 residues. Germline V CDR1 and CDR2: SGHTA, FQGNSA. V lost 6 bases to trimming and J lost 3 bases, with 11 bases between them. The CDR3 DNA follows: TGTGCCAGCAGTCTCACAGGGTACACTGAAGCTTTCTTT. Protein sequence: CASSLTGYTEAFF.

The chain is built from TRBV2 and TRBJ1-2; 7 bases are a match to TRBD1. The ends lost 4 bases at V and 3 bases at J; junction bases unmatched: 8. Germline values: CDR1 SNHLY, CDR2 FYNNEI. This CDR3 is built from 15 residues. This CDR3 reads CASSGDRTKHYGYTF. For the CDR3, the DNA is TGTGCCAGCAGTGGGGACAGAACAAAGCACTATGGCTACACCTTC.

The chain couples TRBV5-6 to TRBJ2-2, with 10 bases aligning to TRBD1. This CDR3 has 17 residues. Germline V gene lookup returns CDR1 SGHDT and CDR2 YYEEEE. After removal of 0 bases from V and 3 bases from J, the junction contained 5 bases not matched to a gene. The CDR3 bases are TGTGCCAGCAGCTTGGTTCAAGGGACAGGGGACACCGGGGAGCTGTTTTTT. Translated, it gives CASSLVQGTGDTGELFF.